The subject of this entry is one T cell receptor beta chain. This specimen belongs to a study of T cell responses to AZD1222 COVID-19 vaccine. Method: immunoSEQ multiplex PCR; TCRdb's copy keeps in-frame clones and lacks some. The sample carries roughly 120,000 clones, roughly 92% recorded once. Sample: peripheral blood, taken on day 0 of AZD1222 vaccination. The source is an adult in good health.

This CDR3 is CASSQATGDATGNTIYF. The CDR3 DNA is TGTGCCAGCAGCCAAGCGACCGGGGATGCTACTGGAAACACCATATATTTT. The chain links TRBV7-9 to TRBJ1-3; no definite D call. CDR3 length: 17 amino acids. Germline values: CDR1 SEHNR, CDR2 FQNEAQ (reference sequence). V lost 5 bases, J lost 2 bases, and 19 bases lay in between.